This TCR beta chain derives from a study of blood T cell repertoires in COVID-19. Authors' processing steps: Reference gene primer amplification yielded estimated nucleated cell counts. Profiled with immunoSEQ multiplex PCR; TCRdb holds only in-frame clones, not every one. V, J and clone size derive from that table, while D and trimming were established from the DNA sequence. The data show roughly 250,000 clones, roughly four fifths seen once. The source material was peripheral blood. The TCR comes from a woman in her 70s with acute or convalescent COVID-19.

The CDR3 nucleotides are TGCAGTGCTAGTGGCCGGGACAGGGCCTCTGGAAACACCATATATTTT. Protein product: CSASGRDRASGNTIYF. The V call is TRBV20-1, the J call TRBJ1-3; 9 bases match TRBD1. CDR3 length: 16 amino acids. V shed 3 bases, J shed 0 bases, and the junction held 6 bases outside the gene matches. Germline CDR1 reads DFQATT; CDR2 reads SNEGSKA (reference sequence).